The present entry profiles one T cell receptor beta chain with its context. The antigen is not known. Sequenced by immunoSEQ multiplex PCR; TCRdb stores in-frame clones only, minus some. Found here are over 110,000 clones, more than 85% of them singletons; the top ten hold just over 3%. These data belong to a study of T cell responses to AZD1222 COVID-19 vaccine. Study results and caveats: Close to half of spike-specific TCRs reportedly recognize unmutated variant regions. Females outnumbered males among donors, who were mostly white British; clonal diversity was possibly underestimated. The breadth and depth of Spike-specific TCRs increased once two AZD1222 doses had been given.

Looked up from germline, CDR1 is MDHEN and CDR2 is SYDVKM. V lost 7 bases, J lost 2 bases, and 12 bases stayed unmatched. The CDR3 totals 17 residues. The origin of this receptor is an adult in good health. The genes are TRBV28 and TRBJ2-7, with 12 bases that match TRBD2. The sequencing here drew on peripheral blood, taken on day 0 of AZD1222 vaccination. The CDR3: CASTLEGGTSGPYEQYF. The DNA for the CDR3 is TGTGCCAGCACCCTAGAGGGAGGGACTAGCGGGCCCTACGAGCAGTACTTC.